The 32 T cell receptor beta chains below all came from one sample that was sequenced in a study of response to subunit inactivated influenza vaccine. TCRdb redid the calling of the RT-PCR reads with MiXCR, one entry per CDR3 protein. The sample holds around 490,000 distinct CDR3 sequences, about 8% seen once. The sequenced sample was PBMCs from blood, obtained roughly 24 months after vaccination. All receptors come from a man between 50 and 75 years old who received an inactivated influenza vaccine.

Comment on this clonotype: One end of the junction is discordant with germline, which a read error may explain. This sequence joins TRBV4-1 and TRBJ2-7; D remains unclear. The V gene's germline CDR1 is MGHRA and CDR2 YSYEKL. CDR3 size: 13 residues. The CDR3: CASGQDAYYEQYF. The CDR3 DNA follows: TGCGCCAGCGGCCAAGATGCCTATTACGAGCAGTACTTC.

The table lists this clonotype with many counts. The chain joins TRBV20-1 to TRBJ2-2; D unclear. The V and J ends lost 5 bases and 1 base respectively, with 17 bases between them. This CDR3 comprises 16 residues. Germline V gives CDR1 DFQATT, CDR2 SNEGSKA (reference sequence). CDR3 coding DNA: TGCAGTGCTGTCCCCGGCGGCGGCTTGAACACCGGGGAGCTGTTTTTT. Amino acid sequence: CSAVPGGGLNTGELFF.

This clonotype has at least ten counts. The V call is TRBV12-3 or TRBV12-4, the J call TRBJ1-2; a weak D match, TRBD1 (6 bases). The ends were cut back, 0 bases at V and 1 base at J, with 9 bases in the middle. The CDR3 spans 15 residues. This CDR3 reads CASSLAGGVNYGYTF. The CDR3 coding sequence is TGTGCCAGCAGTTTAGCGGGGGGCGTTAACTATGGCTACACCTTC.

This clonotype was counted many times. This chain links TRBV2 with TRBJ2-7; 14 bases align to TRBD2. V lost 6 bases, J lost 1 base, and 5 bases stayed unmatched. The CDR3 totals 16 residues. The germline CDR1 and CDR2 sequences are SNHLY and FYNNEI. The CDR3 nucleotides read TGTGCCAGCAGGGGACTAGCGGGAGTTGTATCCTACGAGCAGTACTTC. Protein: CASRGLAGVVSYEQYF.

This clonotype was counted at least ten times. V is TRBV11-1 and J is TRBJ2-1, with 15 bases lining up with TRBD2. CDR1 is SGHAT, CDR2 FQDESV, per germline (reference sequence). This CDR3 has 18 amino acids. J lost 5 bases, V lost 1 base, and 6 bases had no gene match. The CDR3, as DNA: TGTGCCAGCAGCTTAGAGGGACTAGCGGGAGGTGTCCACAATGAGCAGTTCTTC. Residues: CASSLEGLAGGVHNEQFF.

This clonotype was seen only a few times. The chain joins TRBV4-3 to TRBJ2-7, with D unresolved. CDR3 length equals 14 residues. Germline CDR1 is LGHNA and CDR2 is YSLEER. V lost 4 bases to trimming and J lost 4 bases, with 14 bases between them. CDR3 nucleotide sequence: TGCGCCAGCAGCCGCACAGCTTCATTTTACGAGCAGTACTTC. Translated: CASSRTASFYEQYF.

This clonotype showed up just a few times. The chain joins TRBV6-5 to TRBJ1-1, with TRBD1 as a possible D gene (6 bases). The CDR3 is made up of 16 amino acids. In germline, CDR1 is MNHEY, CDR2 SVGAGI. V shed 2 bases and J shed 6 bases, with 19 bases lying between them. The chain's CDR3 is CASSYGQGIGMSEAFF. In DNA form, the CDR3 reads TGTGCCAGCAGTTACGGGCAGGGGATTGGAATGTCTGAAGCTTTCTTT.

This clonotype has more than one count but fewer than ten. This chain connects TRBV28 to TRBJ2-3; D may be TRBD1 (6 bases). Germline V gene sequence: CDR1 MDHEN, CDR2 SYDVKM. Trimming removed 8 bases from V and 4 bases from J, with 19 bases in between. The CDR3 extends over 15 amino acids. CDR3 DNA sequence: TGTGCCAGCGCTATCCAGTCAGGGGCGGCAGATACGCAGTATTTT. It translates to CASAIQSGAADTQYF.

Details on this clonotype: A much larger clone sits a single nucleotide away, making a read error possible. The V and J genes are TRBV4-3 and TRBJ2-5; the D gene is possibly TRBD2 (6 bases). This CDR3 comprises 15 residues. CDR1 is LGHNA and CDR2 is YSLEER in the germline V gene. V was shortened by 1 base and J by 4 bases, with 13 bases between the two germline ends. Here the CDR3 reads CASSQGWGGRETQYF. DNA of the CDR3: TGCGCCAGCAGCCAAGGCTGGGGAGGCAGAGAGACCCAGTACTTC.

The gene calls are TRBV7-9 and TRBJ1-4, with D perhaps matching TRBD1 (5 bases). Germline CDR1 SEHNR, CDR2 FQNEAQ (reference sequence). The CDR3 length is 14 residues. Trimming left V 5 bases short and J 8 bases short, with 15 bases between. The CDR3 spells CASSRGTQGEKLFF. The CDR3 DNA is TGTGCCAGCAGCCGGGGGACCCAGGGAGAAAAACTGTTTTTT.

This clonotype was recorded at least ten times. The chain is built from TRBV5-1 and TRBJ2-6, with TRBD2 matching 8 bases. The V gene's germline CDR1 is SGHRS and CDR2 YFSETQ. V trimming: 4 bases; J trimming: 0 bases; junction bases outside the gene matches: 6. This CDR3 comprises 17 residues. CDR3 nucleotides: TGCGCCAGCAGCCTCGGGGGGGTCAGCTCTGGGGCCAACGTCCTGACTTTC. As protein: CASSLGGVSSGANVLTF.

CDR3: CASSQSRGQPQHF. The DNA for the CDR3 is TGTGCCAGCAGCCAGTCCAGAGGCCAGCCCCAGCATTTT. This sequence joins TRBV3-1 and TRBJ1-5; D unresolved. This CDR3 comprises 13 residues. The ends were cut back, 3 bases at V and 7 bases at J, with 10 bases in the middle. Per germline, CDR1 LGHDT and CDR2 YNNKEL (reference sequence).

A few counts support this clonotype. The gene calls are TRBV6-2 or TRBV6-3 and TRBJ1-5; D unclear. The CDR3 is 16 amino acids. Looked up from germline, CDR1 is MNHEY and CDR2 is SVGEGT. V was cut by 7 bases and J by 0 bases, with 16 bases left in between. The DNA of the CDR3 is TGTGCCAGCAACAAAGGGAGGGTCACTAGCAATCAGCCCCAGCATTTT. Protein: CASNKGRVTSNQPQHF.

This clonotype was observed at least ten times. The chain employs TRBV10-3 and TRBJ1-1, with D hard to call. Germline V CDR1 and CDR2: ENHRY, SYGVKD. Trimming left V 6 bases short and J 2 bases short, with 4 bases between. There are 11 residues in the CDR3. CDR3 DNA: TGTGCCATCAGGCAAAACACTGAAGCTTTCTTT. This translates into CAIRQNTEAFF.

The chain combines TRBV7-9 with TRBJ1-5, with D unresolved. Germline loops: CDR1 SEHNR, CDR2 FQNEAQ (reference sequence). V lost 1 base and J lost 7, with 11 bases in between. This CDR3 region has 14 residues. CDR3 DNA: TGTGCCAGCAGCTTAGGGACGACGAGGCAGCCCCAGCATTTT. Translation gives CASSLGTTRQPQHF. Full variable domain (remainder filled in from reference TRBV7-9 and TRBJ1-5): DTGVSQNPRHKITKRGQNVTFRCDPISEHNRLYWYRQTLGQGPEFLTYFQNEAQLEKSRLLSDRFSAERPKGSFSTLEIQRTEQGDSAMYLCASSLGTTRQPQHFGDGTRLSIL.

Points on this clonotype: With a much larger clone just one base away, this may be a read error. This chain connects TRBV5-1 to TRBJ2-1; 7 bases are shared with TRBD2. The CDR3 contains 13 residues. CDR1 SGHRS and CDR2 YFSETQ come from the germline V gene. CDR3 region: CSSSLTSLDEQFF. The CDR3 DNA sequence: TGCTCCAGCAGCTTGACTAGCCTGGATGAGCAGTTCTTC.

Comment on this clonotype: This may stem from a read error, because a much larger clone lies one nucleotide away. CDR3 in DNA: TGTGCCAGCGGTCGCACAGATACGCAGTATTTT. It codes for CASGRTDTQYF. The V gene is TRBV12-3 or TRBV12-4, the J gene TRBJ2-3, with no clear D. The CDR3 sequence is 11 residues long. Deletions cut 8 bases from V and 1 base from J, with 4 bases between.

In its sample, this clonotype was seen once. One end of the junction fails to match germline, which may point to a read error. The gene calls are TRBV9 and TRBJ2-1, with TRBD2 identical over 7 bases. The CDR3 is made up of 16 amino acids. Germline lookup yields CDR1 SGDLS and CDR2 YYNGEE. CDR3 in DNA: TGTGCCAGCAGCGTAGCCCCAGCGGGGTTTAACAAAGAGCAGTTCTTC. This encodes CASSVAPAGFNKEQFF.

This clonotype was seen more than once but under ten times. The chain uses TRBV6-1 and TRBJ1-3; 9 nucleotides align to TRBD1. The CDR3 contains 15 residues. The germline V gene encodes CDR1 MNHNS and CDR2 SASEGT. The V segment lost 8 bases and the J segment 3 bases; nucleotides outside the gene matches: 8. DNA for the CDR3: TGTGCCAGCGAGGGACAGGGTGTTTTTGGAAACACCATATATTTT. This gives the protein CASEGQGVFGNTIYF.

This clonotype was observed a handful of times. The chain couples TRBV28 to TRBJ2-1, with 9 positions matching TRBD2. V shed 4 bases, J shed 7 bases, and the junction held 5 bases outside the gene matches. CDR3 length: 14 amino acids. Looked up from germline, CDR1 is MDHEN and CDR2 is SYDVKM. This CDR3 reads CASSWGLARNEQFF. CDR3 DNA sequence: TGTGCCAGCAGTTGGGGACTAGCTCGAAATGAGCAGTTCTTC.

This chain links TRBV6-1 with TRBJ1-1, with a tentative D call TRBD1 (6 bases). CDR3 length: 13 residues. Germline assignment: CDR1 MNHNS and CDR2 SASEGT. Trimming took off 6 bases at V and 1 base at J, with 9 bases between the two ends. The CDR3 is CASRWDKNTEAFF. CDR3 DNA sequence: TGTGCCAGCAGGTGGGACAAGAACACTGAAGCTTTCTTT.

This clonotype was detected ten times or more. The rearrangement uses TRBV7-2 and TRBJ1-4; the D is unclear. There are 13 residues in the CDR3. The V end was cut by 1 base, the J end by 12 bases, with 12 bases between. Germline CDR1 is SGHTA and CDR2 is FQGNSA. The CDR3 loop is CASSLVTSGELFF. The CDR3, as DNA: TGTGCCAGCAGCTTAGTGACTTCCGGCGAACTGTTTTTT.

This clonotype was seen only a few times. This CDR3 is CASSVGGSGSWYEQYF. The DNA of the CDR3 is TGTGCCAGCAGCGTAGGTGGTAGCGGGAGTTGGTACGAGCAGTACTTC. This rearrangement joins TRBV9 to TRBJ2-7; 9 bases fit TRBD2. Germline lookup yields CDR1 SGDLS and CDR2 YYNGEE. V gave up 0 bases and J gave up 4 bases; unmatched junction bases: 8. This CDR3 has 16 residues. The variable domain in full, completed from reference TRBV9 and TRBJ2-7, reads DSGVTQTPKHLITATGQRVTLRCSPRSGDLSVYWYQQSLDQGLQFLIQYYNGEERAKGNILERFSAQQFPDLHSELNLSSLELGDSALYFCASSVGGSGSWYEQYFGPGTRLTVT.

This clonotype was found a few times. This sequence joins TRBV7-2 and TRBJ2-2; D gene unclear. The V and J ends lost 3 bases and 4 bases respectively, with 12 bases between them. This CDR3 is built from 15 residues. Germline V CDR1 and CDR2: SGHTA, FQGNSA. The CDR3 loop reads CASSFYETPTGELFF. The CDR3, as DNA: TGTGCCAGCAGCTTTTATGAGACGCCCACCGGGGAGCTGTTTTTT.

This chain's CDR3 is CASSARTGYEQYF. DNA of the CDR3: TGTGCCAGCAGCGCAAGGACAGGCTACGAGCAGTACTTC. The genes are TRBV11-3 and TRBJ2-7; 7 bases agree with TRBD1. J gave up 3 bases and V 5 bases, and 4 bases lay outside the gene matches. The V gene's germline CDR1 is SGHNT and CDR2 YENEEA. This CDR3 region has 13 residues.

This clonotype was seen more than once but under ten times. The chain uses TRBV20-1 and TRBJ1-6, with a tentative D call TRBD1 (5 bases). The length of the CDR3 is 17 residues. The germline V gene has CDR1 DFQATT and CDR2 SNEGSKA (reference sequence). V was shortened by 0 bases and J by 7 bases, with 19 bases between the two germline ends. The DNA for the CDR3 is TGCAGTGCTAGAGATCTCAGGACACACGGCGGCAATTCACCCCTCCACTTT. It is translated as CSARDLRTHGGNSPLHF.

This clonotype was seen repeatedly, ten times or more. The rearrangement joins TRBV5-1 to TRBJ2-1; no definite D call. CDR3 length: 14 residues. Germline V gene sequence: CDR1 SGHRS, CDR2 YFSETQ. The V end lost 2 bases, the J end lost 0 bases, and 6 bases lay between the germline ends. CDR3 coding DNA: TGCGCCAGCAGCTTCCTGAGCTCCTACAATGAGCAGTTCTTC. Protein sequence: CASSFLSSYNEQFF.

The sample holds many counts of this clonotype. V gene TRBV7-2 combines with J gene TRBJ2-4; 7 nucleotides line up with TRBD2. The CDR3 consists of 14 residues. The V gene's germline CDR1 is SGHTA and CDR2 FQGNSA. V trimming: 3 bases; J trimming: 6 bases; junction bases outside the gene matches: 5. The CDR3 reads CASSFGAGVNIQYF. CDR3 coding DNA: TGTGCCAGCAGCTTTGGGGCGGGAGTAAACATTCAGTACTTC. Complete variable domain (other parts from reference TRBV7-2 and TRBJ2-4): GAGVSQSPSNKVTEKGKDVELRCDPISGHTALYWYRQSLGQGLEFLIYFQGNSAPDKSGLPSDRFSAERTGGSVSTLTIQRTQQEDSAVYLCASSFGAGVNIQYFGAGTRLSVL.

The chain employs TRBV6-5 and TRBJ2-3; D is ambiguous. CDR3 length: 11 residues. Germline CDR1 MNHEY, CDR2 SVGAGI. The germline V and J ends were trimmed by 5 bases and 5 bases, with 5 bases remaining between them. CDR3 loop: CASSKLDTQYF. The DNA for the CDR3 is TGTGCCAGCAGTAAGCTAGATACGCAGTATTTT.

The chain recombines TRBV19 with TRBJ2-1; no reliable D call. Germline loops: CDR1 LNHDA, CDR2 SQIVND (reference sequence). Between the trimmed V and J ends, which lost 7 bases and 7 bases, there was a span of 17 bases. The CDR3 length is 14 residues. The CDR3 is CASKSLDGWNEQFF. The CDR3 DNA sequence: TGTGCCAGTAAAAGTTTAGACGGGTGGAATGAGCAGTTCTTC.

This clonotype was recorded at least ten times. The chain combines TRBV11-2 with TRBJ2-1; possible D gene TRBD2, 6 bases. The germline V and J ends were trimmed by 3 bases and 4 bases, with 10 bases remaining between them. CDR1 SGHAT and CDR2 FQNNGV come from the germline V gene. The CDR3 is 14 amino acids. The CDR3 DNA sequence: TGTGCCAGCAGCTTCCAGGGACTTTACAATGAGCAGTTCTTC. Its translation: CASSFQGLYNEQFF.

The chain has TRBV4-1 and TRBJ2-7; either TRBD1 or TRBD2 may supply D (5 bases each). V was clipped by 4 bases and J by 0 bases, with 13 bases between them. This CDR3 spans 15 amino acids. Germline CDR1 and CDR2: MGHRA and YSYEKL. The CDR3 sequence is CASSRGTAGSYEQYF. Written as DNA, the CDR3 is TGCGCCAGCAGCCGGGGGACGGCCGGCTCCTACGAGCAGTACTTC.